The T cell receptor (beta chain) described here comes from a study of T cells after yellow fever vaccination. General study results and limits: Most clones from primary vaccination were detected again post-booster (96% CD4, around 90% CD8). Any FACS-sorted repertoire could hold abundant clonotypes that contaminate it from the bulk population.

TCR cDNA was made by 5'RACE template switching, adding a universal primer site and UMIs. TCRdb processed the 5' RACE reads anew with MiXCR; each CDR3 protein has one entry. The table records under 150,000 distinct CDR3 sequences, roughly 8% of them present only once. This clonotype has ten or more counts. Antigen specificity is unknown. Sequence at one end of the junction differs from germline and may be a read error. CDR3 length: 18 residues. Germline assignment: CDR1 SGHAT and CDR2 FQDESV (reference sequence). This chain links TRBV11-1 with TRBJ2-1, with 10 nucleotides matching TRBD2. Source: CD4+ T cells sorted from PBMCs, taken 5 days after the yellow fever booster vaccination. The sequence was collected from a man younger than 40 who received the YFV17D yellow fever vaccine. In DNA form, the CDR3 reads TGTGCCAGCAGCTTCAGTATTTTAGCTAGCGGGAGCTACGATGAGCAGTTCTTC. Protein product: CASSFSILASGSYDEQFF.